The entry that follows covers one TCR beta chain sequence. V shed 1 base, J shed 2 bases, and the junction held 5 bases outside the gene matches. CDR3 size: 15 residues. Germline values: CDR1 SGHDN, CDR2 FVKESK. These data belong to a study of blood T cell repertoires in COVID-19. For the study at large: The United States, Italy and Spain were the sources of the acute and convalescent COVID-19 samples. PBMCs, B-cell-depleted T cells, or T cells were the source of the cDNA or gDNA that made up the material.

Original processing notes: Amplifying reference gene primers gave estimates of nucleated cell counts. Here immunoSEQ multiplex PCR was the method, and the copy in TCRdb shows in-frame clones only, minus some. The V and J calls and clone size come from that table; D and trimming were worked out from the DNA. The sample includes approximately 330,000 clones, 85% to 90% seen only once; the top ten take about 1%. The Seattle patients, enrolled during active infection, were followed longitudinally. This chain joins TRBV14 and TRBJ2-7; 7 bases line up with TRBD1. The sequenced material came from peripheral blood. This receptor was obtained from a middle-aged woman with COVID-19, enrolled during active disease. CDR3 sequence (DNA): TGTGCCAGCAGCCAAGTGAAGGGGGCCACCTACGAGCAGTACTTC. Translating gives CASSQVKGATYEQYF.